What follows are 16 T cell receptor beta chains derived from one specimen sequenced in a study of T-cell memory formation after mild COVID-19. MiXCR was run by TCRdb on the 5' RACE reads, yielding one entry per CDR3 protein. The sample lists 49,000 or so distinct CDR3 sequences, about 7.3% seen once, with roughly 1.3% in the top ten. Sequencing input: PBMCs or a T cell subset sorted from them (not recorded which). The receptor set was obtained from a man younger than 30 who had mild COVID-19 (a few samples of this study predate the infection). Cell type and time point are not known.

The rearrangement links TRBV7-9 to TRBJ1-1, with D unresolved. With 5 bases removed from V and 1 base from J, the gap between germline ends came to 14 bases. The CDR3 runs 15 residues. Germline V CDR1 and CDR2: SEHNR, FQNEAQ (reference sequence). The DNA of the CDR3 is TGTGCCAGCAGCCCTCATAATAGCGGGAACACTGAAGCTTTCTTT. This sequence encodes CASSPHNSGNTEAFF.

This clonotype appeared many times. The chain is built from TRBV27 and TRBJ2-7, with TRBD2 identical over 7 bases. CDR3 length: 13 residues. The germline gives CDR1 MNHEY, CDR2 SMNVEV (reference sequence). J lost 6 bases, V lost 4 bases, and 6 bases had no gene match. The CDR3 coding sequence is TGTGCCAGCAGTTCCAGCGGGGAATTCGAGCAGTACTTC. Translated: CASSSSGEFEQYF.

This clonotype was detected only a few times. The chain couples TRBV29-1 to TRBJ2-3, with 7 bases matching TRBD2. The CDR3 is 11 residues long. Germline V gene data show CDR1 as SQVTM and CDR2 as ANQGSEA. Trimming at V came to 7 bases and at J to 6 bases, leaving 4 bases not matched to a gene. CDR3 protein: CSGEGLDTQYF. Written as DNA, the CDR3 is TGCAGCGGGGAGGGGTTGGATACGCAGTATTTT.

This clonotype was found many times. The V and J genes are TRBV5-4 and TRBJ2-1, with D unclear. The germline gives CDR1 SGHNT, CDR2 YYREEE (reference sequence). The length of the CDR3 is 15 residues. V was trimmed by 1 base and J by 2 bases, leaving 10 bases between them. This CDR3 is CASSLQGVTYNEQFF. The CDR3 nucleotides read TGTGCCAGCAGCTTGCAAGGCGTGACCTACAATGAGCAGTTCTTC.

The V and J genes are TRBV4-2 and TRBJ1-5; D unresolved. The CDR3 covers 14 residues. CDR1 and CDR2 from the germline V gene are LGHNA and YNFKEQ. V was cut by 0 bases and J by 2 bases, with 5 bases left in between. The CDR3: CASSQDVGNQPQHF. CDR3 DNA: TGTGCCAGCAGCCAAGACGTCGGCAATCAGCCCCAGCATTTT.

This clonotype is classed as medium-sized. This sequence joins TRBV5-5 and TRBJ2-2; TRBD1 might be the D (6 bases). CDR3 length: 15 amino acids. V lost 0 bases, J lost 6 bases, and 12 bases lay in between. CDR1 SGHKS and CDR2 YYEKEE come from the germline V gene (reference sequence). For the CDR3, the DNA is TGTGCCAGCAGCTTGGCTCCGGCAGGGGCCGGGGAGCTGTTTTTT. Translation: CASSLAPAGAGELFF.

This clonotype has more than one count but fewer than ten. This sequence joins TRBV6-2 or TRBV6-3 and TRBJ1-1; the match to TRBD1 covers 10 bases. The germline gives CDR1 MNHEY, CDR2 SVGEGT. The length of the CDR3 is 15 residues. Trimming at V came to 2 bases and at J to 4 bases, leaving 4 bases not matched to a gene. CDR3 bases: TGTGCCAGCAGTTACAAATGGACAGGGGGCACTGAAGCTTTCTTT. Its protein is CASSYKWTGGTEAFF.

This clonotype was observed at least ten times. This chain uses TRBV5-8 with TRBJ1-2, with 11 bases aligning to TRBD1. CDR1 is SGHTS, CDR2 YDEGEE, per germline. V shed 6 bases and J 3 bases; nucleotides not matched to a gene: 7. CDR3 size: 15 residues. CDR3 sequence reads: CASNPDRGLHYGYTF. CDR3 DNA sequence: TGTGCCAGCAACCCGGACAGGGGGCTCCACTATGGCTACACCTTC.

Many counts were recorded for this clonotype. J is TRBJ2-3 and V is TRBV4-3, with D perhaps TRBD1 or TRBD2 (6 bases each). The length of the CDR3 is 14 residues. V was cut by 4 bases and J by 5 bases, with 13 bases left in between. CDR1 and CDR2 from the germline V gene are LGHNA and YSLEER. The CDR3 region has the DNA TGCGCCAGCAGCCGCTCGGGGGCACAAGATACGCAGTATTTT. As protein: CASSRSGAQDTQYF.

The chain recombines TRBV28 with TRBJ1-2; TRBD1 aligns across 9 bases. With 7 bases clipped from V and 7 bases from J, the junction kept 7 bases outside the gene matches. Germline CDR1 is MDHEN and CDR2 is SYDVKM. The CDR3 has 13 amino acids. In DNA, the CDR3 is TGTGCCAGCAACCTGGGACAGGGTGGTGGCTACACCTTC. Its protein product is CASNLGQGGGYTF.

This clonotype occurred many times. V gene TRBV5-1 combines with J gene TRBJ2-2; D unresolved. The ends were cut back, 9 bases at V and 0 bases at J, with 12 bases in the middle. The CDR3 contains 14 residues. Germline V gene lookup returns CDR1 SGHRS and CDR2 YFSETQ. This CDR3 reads CATQSNANTGELFF. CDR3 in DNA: TGCGCCACGCAGAGTAACGCGAACACCGGGGAGCTGTTTTTT.

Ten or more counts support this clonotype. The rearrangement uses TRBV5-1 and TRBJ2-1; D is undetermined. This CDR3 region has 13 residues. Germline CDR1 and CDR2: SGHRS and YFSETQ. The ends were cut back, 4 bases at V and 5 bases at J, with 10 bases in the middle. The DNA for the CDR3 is TGCGCCAGCAGCCCTTGGGCCAACAATGAGCAGTTCTTC. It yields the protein CASSPWANNEQFF. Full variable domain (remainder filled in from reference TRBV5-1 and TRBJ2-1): KAGVTQTPRYLIKTRGQQVTLSCSPISGHRSVSWYQQTPGQGLQFLFEYFSETQRNKGNFPGRFSGRQFSNSRSEMNVSTLELGDSALYLCASSPWANNEQFFGPGTRLTVL.

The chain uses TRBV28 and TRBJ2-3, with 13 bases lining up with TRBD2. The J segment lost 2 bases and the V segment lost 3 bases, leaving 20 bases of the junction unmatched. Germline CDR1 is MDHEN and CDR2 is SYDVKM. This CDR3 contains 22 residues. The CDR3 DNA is TGTGCCAGCAGTTTCCCAATGAGAGAATCTCTGGGACTAGCGGGGACCACAGATACGCAGTATTTT. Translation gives CASSFPMRESLGLAGTTDTQYF.

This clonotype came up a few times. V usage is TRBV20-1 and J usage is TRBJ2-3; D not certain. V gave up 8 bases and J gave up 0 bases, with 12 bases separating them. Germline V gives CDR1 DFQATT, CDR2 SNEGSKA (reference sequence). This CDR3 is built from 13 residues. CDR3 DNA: TGCAGTCCCCGGGTACCGAGCACAGATACGCAGTATTTT. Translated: CSPRVPSTDTQYF.

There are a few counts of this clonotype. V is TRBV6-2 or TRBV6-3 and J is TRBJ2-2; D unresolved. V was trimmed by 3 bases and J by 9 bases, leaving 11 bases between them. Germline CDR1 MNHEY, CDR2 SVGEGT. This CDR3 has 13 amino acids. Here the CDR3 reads CASSYYLSRELFF. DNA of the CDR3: TGTGCCAGCAGTTATTATCTTAGTCGGGAGCTGTTTTTT.

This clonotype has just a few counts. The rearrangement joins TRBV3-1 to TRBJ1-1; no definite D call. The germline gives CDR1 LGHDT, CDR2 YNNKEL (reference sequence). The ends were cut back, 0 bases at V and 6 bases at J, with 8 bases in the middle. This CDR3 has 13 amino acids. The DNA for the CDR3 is TGTGCCAGCAGCCAAGATGTGGGGTCTGAAGCTTTCTTT. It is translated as CASSQDVGSEAFF.